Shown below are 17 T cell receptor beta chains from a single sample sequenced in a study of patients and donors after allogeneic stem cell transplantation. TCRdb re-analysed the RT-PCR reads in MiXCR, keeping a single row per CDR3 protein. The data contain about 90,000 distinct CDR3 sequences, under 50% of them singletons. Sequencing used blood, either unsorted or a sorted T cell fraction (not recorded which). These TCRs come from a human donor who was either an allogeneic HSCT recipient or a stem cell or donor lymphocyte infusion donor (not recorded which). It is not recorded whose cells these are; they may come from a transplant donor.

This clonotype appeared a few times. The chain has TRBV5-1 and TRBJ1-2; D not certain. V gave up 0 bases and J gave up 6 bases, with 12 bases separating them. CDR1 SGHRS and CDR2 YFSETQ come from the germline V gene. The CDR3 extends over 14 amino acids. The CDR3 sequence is CASSLGRADDGYTF. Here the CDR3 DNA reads TGCGCCAGCAGCTTGGGGAGGGCCGACGATGGCTACACCTTC.

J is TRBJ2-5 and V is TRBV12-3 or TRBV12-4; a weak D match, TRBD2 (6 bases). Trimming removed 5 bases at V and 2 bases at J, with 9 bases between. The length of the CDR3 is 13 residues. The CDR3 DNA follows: TGTGCCAGCAGTGCTGGACTACAAGAGACCCAGTACTTC. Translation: CASSAGLQETQYF.

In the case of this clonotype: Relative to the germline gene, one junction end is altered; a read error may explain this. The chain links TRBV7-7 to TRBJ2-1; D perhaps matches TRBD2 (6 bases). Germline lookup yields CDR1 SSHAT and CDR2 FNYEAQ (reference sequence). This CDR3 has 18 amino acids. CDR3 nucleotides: TGTGCTAGCAGCTTAGTCGGGGGTTCCCCGGGCACCTACAATGAGCAGTTCTTC. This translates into CASSLVGGSPGTYNEQFF.

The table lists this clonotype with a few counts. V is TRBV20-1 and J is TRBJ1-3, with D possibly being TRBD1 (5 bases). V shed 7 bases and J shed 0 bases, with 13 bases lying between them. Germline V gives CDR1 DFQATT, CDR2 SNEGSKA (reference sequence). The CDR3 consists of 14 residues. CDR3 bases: TGCAGTGGCTGGGACGGGAACTCTGGAAACACCATATATTTT. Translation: CSGWDGNSGNTIYF.

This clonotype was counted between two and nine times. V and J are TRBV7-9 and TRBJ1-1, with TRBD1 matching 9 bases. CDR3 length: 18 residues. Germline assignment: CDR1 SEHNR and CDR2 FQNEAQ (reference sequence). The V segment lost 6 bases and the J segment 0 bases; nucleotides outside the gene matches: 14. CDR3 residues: CASRVDRGWGAMNTEAFF. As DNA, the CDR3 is TGTGCCAGCAGGGTGGACAGGGGCTGGGGTGCGATGAACACTGAAGCTTTCTTT.

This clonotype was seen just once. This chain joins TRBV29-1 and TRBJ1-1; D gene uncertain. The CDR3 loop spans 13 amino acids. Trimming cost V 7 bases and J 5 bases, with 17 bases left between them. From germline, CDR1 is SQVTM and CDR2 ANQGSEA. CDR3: CSGVQQEGTEAFF. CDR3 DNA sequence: TGCAGCGGCGTTCAACAAGAAGGGACTGAAGCTTTCTTT.

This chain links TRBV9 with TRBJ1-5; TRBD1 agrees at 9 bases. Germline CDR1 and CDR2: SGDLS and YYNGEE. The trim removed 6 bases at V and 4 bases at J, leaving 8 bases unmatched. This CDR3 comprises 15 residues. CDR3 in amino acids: CASNTGGGWNQPQHF. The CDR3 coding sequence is TGTGCCAGCAACACAGGGGGCGGGTGGAATCAGCCCCAGCATTTT.

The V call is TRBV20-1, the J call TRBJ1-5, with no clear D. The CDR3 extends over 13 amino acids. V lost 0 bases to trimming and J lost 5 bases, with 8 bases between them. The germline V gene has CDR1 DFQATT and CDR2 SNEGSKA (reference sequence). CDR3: CSARDSPYQPQHF. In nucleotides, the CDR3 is TGCAGTGCTAGAGACAGCCCATATCAGCCCCAGCATTTT.

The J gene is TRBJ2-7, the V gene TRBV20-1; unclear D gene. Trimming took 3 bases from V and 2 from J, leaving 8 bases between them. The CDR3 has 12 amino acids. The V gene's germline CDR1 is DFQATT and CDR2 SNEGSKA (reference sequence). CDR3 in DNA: TGCAGTGCTAGCTACCAAGCCTACGAGCAGTACTTC. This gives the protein CSASYQAYEQYF.

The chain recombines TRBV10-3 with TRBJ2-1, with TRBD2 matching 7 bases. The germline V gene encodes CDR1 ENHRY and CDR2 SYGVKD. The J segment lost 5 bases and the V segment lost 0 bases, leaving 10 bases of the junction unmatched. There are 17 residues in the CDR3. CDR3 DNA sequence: TGTGCCATCAGTGAGTCCTCCGGGCTAGCGGCGAACAATGAGCAGTTCTTC. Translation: CAISESSGLAANNEQFF.

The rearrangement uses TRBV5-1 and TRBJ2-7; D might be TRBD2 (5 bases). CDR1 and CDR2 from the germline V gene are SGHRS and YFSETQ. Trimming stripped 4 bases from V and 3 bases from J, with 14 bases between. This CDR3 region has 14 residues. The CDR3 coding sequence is TGCGCCAGCAGCCCAGCGGTAGGCTACTACGAGCAGTACTTC. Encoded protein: CASSPAVGYYEQYF.

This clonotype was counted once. The CDR3 reads CASSKVSGIEDEKLFF. The CDR3 bases are TGTGCCAGCAGCAAAGTTTCAGGGATCGAGGATGAAAAACTGTTTTTT. V gene TRBV21-1 combines with J gene TRBJ1-4; TRBD1 was called by the table and not checked on the DNA. TRBV21-1 is tagged as a pseudogene. This CDR3 region has 16 residues.

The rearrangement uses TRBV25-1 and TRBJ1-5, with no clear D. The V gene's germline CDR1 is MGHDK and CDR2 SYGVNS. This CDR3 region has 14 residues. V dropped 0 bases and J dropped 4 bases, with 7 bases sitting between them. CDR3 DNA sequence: TGTGCCAGCAGTGAATATTATTCGAATCAGCCCCAGCATTTT. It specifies CASSEYYSNQPQHF.

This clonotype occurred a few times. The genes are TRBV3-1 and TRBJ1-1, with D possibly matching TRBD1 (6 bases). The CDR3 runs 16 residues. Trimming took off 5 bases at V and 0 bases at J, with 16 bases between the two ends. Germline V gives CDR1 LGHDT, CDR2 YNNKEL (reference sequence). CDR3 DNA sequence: TGTGCCAGCAGCTCACAGGGAGGGTCAGTGAACACTGAAGCTTTCTTT. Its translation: CASSSQGGSVNTEAFF.

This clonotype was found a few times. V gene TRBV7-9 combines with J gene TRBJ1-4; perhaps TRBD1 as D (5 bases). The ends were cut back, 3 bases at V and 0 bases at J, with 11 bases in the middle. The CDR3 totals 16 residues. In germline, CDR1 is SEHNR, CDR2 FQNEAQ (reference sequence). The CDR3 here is CASSFGDLSTNEKLFF. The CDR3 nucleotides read TGTGCCAGCAGCTTCGGGGACCTCTCAACTAATGAAAAACTGTTTTTT.

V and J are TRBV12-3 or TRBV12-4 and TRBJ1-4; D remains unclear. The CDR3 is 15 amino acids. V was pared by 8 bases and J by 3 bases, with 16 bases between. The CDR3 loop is CASSTLLFPNEKLFF. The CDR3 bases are TGTGCCAGCTCCACCCTCTTGTTCCCTAATGAAAAACTGTTTTTT.

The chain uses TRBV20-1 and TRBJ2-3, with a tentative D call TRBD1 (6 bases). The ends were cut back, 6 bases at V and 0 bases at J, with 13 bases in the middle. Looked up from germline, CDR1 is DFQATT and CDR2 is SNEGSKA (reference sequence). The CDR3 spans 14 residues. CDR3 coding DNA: TGCAGTGCCCCTGGGGGCCAAAGCACAGATACGCAGTATTTT. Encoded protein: CSAPGGQSTDTQYF.